Shown below are 4 T cell receptor beta chains from a single sample sequenced in a study of cytomegalovirus exposure and HLA in healthy donors. The PCR was carried out with 60 Vbeta primers and 13 Jbeta primers. Sequenced by immunoSEQ multiplex PCR; TCRdb stores in-frame clones only, minus some. The sample includes over 100,000 clones, 63% of them seen just once. The sequenced material came from PBMCs. The source of these receptors is a human donor in good health.

The chain links TRBV5-4 to TRBJ2-5; TRBD1 is a possible D gene (6 bases). This CDR3 has 15 amino acids. The V end lost 3 bases, the J end lost 4 bases, and 16 bases lay between the germline ends. Germline V gene lookup returns CDR1 SGHNT and CDR2 YYREEE (reference sequence). CDR3 region: CASSWGLGFPETQYF. The CDR3 coding sequence is TGTGCCAGCAGCTGGGGGCTGGGGTTCCCAGAGACCCAGTACTTC.

This clone was counted only a few times. In the same sample, other DNA sequences code for this CDR3. This chain joins TRBV9 and TRBJ2-1, with 10 bases aligning to TRBD2. Looked up from germline, CDR1 is SGDLS and CDR2 is YYNGEE. Trimming at V came to 0 bases and at J to 3 bases, leaving 0 bases not matched to a gene. This CDR3 contains 15 residues. The CDR3 protein is CASSVGTSGYNEQFF. The CDR3 coding sequence is TGTGCCAGCAGCGTAGGGACTAGCGGCTACAATGAGCAGTTCTTC. Together with reference TRBV9 and TRBJ2-1, the CDR3 gives the full variable domain: DSGVTQTPKHLITATGQRVTLRCSPRSGDLSVYWYQQSLDQGLQFLIQYYNGEERAKGNILERFSAQQFPDLHSELNLSSLELGDSALYFCASSVGTSGYNEQFFGPGTRLTVL.

The CDR3 sequence: CASMGREKETQYF. The CDR3 nucleotides read TGTGCCAGTATGGGGCGGGAAAAAGAGACCCAGTACTTC. V gene TRBV19 combines with J gene TRBJ2-5; the D gene is possibly TRBD2 (6 bases). Germline CDR1 is LNHDA and CDR2 is SQIVND (reference sequence). The V end was cut by 7 bases, the J end by 3 bases, with 12 bases between. The CDR3 is 13 residues long.

This clone was found a few times. The CDR3 carries no conserved terminal phenylalanine or tryptophan, so it likely arises from a read error. No DNA is shown, since the ends of the CDR3 on it are uncertain; the CDR3 is the one TCRdb lists. The chain uses TRBV4-1 and TRBJ2-7; the table's D call, TRBD1, has no DNA check behind it. Inclusive of both ends, the CDR3 amounts to 15 amino acids. Germline assignment: CDR1 MGHRA and CDR2 YSYEKL. CDR3 region: CASSPDRDSPTPRLI.